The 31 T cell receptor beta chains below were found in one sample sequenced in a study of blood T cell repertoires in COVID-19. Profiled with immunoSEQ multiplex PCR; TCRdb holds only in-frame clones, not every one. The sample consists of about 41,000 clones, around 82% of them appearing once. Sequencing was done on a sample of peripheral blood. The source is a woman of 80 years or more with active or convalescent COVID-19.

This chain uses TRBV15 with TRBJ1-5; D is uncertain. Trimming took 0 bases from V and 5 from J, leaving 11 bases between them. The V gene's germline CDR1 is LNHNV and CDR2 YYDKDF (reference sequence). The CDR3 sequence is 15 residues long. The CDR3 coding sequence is TGTGCCACCAGCAGAGATCCTGGAGGAGATCAGCCCCAGCATTTT. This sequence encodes CATSRDPGGDQPQHF.

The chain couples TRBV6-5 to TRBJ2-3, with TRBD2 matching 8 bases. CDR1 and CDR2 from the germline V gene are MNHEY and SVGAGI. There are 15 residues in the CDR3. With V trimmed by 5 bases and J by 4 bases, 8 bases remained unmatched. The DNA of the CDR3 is TGTGCCAGCAGTCCCGCGGGGACTAGTGCAGATACGCAGTATTTT. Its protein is CASSPAGTSADTQYF.

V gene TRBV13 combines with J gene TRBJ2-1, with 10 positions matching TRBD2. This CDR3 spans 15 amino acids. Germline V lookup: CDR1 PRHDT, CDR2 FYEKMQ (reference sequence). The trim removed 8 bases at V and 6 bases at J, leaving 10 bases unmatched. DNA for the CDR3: TGTGCCAGCTTTGAGATGGTAGCGGGAGGCAATGAGCAGTTCTTC. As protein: CASFEMVAGGNEQFF.

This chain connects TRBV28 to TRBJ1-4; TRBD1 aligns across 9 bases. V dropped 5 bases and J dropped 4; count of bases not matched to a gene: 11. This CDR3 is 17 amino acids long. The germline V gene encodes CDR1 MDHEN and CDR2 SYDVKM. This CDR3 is CASSPHSPGQGNEKLFF. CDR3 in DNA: TGTGCCAGCAGTCCGCACTCCCCGGGACAGGGTAATGAAAAACTGTTTTTT.

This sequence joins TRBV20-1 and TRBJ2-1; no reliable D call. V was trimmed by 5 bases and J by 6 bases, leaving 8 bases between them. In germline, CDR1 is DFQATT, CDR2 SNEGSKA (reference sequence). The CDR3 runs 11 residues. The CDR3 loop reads CSAAHLNEQFF. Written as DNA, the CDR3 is TGCAGTGCTGCACACCTCAATGAGCAGTTCTTC.

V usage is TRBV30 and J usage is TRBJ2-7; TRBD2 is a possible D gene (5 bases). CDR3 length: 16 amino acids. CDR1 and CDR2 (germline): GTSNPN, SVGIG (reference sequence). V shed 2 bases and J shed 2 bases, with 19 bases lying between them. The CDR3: CAWSPGVGVKTYEQYF. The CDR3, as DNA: TGTGCCTGGAGTCCCGGGGTTGGGGTGAAAACCTACGAGCAGTACTTC.

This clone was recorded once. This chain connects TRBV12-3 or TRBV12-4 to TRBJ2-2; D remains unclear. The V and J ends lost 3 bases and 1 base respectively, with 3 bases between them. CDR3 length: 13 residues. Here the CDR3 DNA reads TGTGCCAGCAGTTTCGGGAACACCGGGGAGCTGTTTTTT. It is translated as CASSFGNTGELFF.

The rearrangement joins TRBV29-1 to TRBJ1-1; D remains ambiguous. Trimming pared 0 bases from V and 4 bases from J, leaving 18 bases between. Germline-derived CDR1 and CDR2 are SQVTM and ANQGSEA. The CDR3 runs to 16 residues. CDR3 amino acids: CSVEDRSTSTGTEAFF. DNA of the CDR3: TGCAGCGTTGAAGATCGGTCGACGAGCACGGGCACTGAAGCTTTCTTT.

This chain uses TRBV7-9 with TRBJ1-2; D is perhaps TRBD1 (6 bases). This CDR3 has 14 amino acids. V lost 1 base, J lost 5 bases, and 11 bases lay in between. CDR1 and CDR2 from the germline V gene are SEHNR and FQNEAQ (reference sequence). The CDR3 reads CASSLEGEFYGYTF. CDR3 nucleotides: TGTGCCAGCAGCTTAGAGGGGGAGTTTTATGGCTACACCTTC.

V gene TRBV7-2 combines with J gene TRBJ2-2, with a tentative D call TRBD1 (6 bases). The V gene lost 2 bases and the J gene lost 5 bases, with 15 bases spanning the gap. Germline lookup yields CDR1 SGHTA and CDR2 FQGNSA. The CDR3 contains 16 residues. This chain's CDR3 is CASSLISGDWTGELFF. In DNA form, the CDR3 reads TGTGCCAGCAGCTTAATTTCAGGGGATTGGACCGGGGAGCTGTTTTTT.

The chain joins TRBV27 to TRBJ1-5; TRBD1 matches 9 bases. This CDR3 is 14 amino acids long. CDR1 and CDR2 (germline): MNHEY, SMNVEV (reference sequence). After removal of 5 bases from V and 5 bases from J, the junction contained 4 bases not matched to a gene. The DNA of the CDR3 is TGTGCCAGCAGTAGAGGGACAGGGTATCAGCCCCAGCATTTT. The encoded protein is CASSRGTGYQPQHF.

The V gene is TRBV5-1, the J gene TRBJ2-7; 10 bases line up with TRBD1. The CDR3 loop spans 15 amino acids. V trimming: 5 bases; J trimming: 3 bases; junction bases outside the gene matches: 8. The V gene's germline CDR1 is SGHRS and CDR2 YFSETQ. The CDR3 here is CASRSGTGAIYEQYF. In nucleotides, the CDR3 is TGCGCCAGCAGATCTGGGACAGGGGCGATCTACGAGCAGTACTTC. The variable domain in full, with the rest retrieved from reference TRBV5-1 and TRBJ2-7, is KAGVTQTPRYLIKTRGQQVTLSCSPISGHRSVSWYQQTPGQGLQFLFEYFSETQRNKGNFPGRFSGRQFSNSRSEMNVSTLELGDSALYLCASRSGTGAIYEQYFGPGTRLTVT.

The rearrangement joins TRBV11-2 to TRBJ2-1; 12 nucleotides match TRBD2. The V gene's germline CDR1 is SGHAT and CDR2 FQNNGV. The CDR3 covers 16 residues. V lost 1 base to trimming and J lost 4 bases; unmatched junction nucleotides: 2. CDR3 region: CASSLGGLAGYNEQFF. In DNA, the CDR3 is TGTGCCAGCAGCTTAGGCGGACTAGCGGGGTACAATGAGCAGTTCTTC.

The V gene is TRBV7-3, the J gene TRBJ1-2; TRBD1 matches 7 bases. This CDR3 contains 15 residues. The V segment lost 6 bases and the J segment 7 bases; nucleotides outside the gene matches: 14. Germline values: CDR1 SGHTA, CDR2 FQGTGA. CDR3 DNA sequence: TGTGCCAGCAGTCCGCGACAGGGCCGGATTGGTGGCTACACCTTC. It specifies CASSPRQGRIGGYTF.

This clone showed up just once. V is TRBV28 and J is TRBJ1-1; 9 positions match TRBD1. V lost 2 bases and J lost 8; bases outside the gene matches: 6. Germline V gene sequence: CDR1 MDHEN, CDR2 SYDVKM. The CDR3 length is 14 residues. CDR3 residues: CASSLRTGTGEAFF. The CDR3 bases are TGTGCCAGCAGTTTAAGAACCGGGACAGGGGAAGCTTTCTTT. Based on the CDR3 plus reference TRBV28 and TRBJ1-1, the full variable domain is DVKVTQSSRYLVKRTGEKVFLECVQDMDHENMFWYRQDPGLGLRLIYFSYDVKMKEKGDIPEGYSVSREKKERFSLILESASTNQTSMYLCASSLRTGTGEAFFGQGTRLTVV.

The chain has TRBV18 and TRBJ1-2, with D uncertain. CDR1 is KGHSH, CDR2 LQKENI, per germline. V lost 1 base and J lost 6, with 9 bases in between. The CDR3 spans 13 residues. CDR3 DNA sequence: TGTGCCAGCTCACCACTCGGGAACGATGGCTACACCTTC. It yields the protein CASSPLGNDGYTF.

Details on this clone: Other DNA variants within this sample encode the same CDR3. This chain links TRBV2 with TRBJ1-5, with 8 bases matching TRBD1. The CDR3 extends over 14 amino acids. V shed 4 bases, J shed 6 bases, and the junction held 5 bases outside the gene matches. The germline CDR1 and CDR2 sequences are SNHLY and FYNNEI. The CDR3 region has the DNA TGTGCCAGCAGTGGACAGGGGACCGGTCAGCCCCAGCATTTT. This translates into CASSGQGTGQPQHF.

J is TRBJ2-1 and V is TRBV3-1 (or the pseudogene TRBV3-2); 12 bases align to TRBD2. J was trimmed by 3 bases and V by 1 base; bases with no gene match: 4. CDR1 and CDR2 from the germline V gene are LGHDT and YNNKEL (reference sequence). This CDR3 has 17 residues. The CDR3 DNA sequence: TGTGCCAGCAGCCAAGGACTAGCGGGGGAACTCTACAATGAGCAGTTCTTC. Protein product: CASSQGLAGELYNEQFF.

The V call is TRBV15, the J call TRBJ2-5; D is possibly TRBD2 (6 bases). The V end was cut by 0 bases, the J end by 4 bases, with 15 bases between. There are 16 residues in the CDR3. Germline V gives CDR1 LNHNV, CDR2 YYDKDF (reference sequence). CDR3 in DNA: TGTGCCACCAGCAGAGATCGAGACGTGGGGGGAGAGACCCAGTACTTC. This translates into CATSRDRDVGGETQYF.

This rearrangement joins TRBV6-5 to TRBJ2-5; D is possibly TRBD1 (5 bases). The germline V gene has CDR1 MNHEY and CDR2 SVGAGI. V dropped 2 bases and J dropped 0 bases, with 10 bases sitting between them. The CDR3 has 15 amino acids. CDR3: CASSYMAGYQETQYF. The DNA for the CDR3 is TGTGCCAGCAGTTACATGGCAGGGTACCAAGAGACCCAGTACTTC.

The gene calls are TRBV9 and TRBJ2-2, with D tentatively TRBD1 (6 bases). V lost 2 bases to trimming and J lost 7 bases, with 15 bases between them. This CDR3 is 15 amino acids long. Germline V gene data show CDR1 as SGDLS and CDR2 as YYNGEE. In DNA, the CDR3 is TGTGCCAGCAGCGTGGACAGACTGGGGAGCGGGGAGCTGTTTTTT. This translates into CASSVDRLGSGELFF.

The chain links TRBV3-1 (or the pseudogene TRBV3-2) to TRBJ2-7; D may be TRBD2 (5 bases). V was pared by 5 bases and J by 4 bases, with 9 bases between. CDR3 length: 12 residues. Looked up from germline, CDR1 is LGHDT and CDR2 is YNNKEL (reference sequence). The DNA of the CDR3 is TGTGCCAGCAGCTCACTAGGGTACGAGCAGTACTTC. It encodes CASSSLGYEQYF.

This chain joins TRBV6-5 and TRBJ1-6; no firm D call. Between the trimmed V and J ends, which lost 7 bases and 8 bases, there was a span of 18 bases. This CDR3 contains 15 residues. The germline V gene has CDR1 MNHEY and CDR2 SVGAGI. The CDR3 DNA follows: TGTGCCAGCACTCCCGGGTTGGTCGAGGATTCACCCCTCCACTTT. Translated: CASTPGLVEDSPLHF.

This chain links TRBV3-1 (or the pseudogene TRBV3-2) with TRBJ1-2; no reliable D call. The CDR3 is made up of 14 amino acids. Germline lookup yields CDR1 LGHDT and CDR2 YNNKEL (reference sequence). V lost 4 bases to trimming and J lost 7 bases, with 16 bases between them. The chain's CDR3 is CASSPGATAGGYTF. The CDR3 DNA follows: TGTGCCAGCAGCCCGGGAGCGACGGCGGGTGGCTACACCTTC.

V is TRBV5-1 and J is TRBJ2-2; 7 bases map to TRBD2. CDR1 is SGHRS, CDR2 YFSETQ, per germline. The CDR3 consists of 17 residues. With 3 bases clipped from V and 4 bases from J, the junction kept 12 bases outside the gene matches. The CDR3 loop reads CASSSYSGGVGTGELFF. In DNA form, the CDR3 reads TGCGCCAGCAGCTCATACTCGGGGGGAGTTGGCACCGGGGAGCTGTTTTTT.

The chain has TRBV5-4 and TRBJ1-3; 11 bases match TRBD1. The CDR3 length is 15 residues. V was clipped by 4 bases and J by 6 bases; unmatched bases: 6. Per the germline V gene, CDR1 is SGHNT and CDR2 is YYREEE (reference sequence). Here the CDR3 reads CASSKLGQGENTIYF. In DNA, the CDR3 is TGTGCCAGCAGCAAACTGGGACAGGGGGAAAACACCATATATTTT.

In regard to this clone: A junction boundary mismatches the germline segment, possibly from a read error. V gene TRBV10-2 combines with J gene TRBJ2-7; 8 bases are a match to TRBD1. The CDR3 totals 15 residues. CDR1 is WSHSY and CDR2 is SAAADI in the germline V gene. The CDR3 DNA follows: TGCGCCAGCAGTGAATTGACAGGGGTCCCCTACAAGCAGTACTTC. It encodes CASSELTGVPYKQYF.

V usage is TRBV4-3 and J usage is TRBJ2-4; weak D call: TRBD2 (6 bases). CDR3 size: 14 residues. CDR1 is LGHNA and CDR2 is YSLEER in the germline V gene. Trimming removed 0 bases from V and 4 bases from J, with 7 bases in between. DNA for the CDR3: TGCGCCAGCAGCCAAGAGGAGGGTAAAAACATTCAGTACTTC. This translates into CASSQEEGKNIQYF.

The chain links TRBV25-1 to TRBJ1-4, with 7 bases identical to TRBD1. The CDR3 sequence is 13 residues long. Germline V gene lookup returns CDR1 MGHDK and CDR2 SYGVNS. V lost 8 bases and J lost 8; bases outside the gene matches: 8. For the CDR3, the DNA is TGTGCCAGCGGAGGGACAGTTCGCGAAAAACTGTTTTTT. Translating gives CASGGTVREKLFF. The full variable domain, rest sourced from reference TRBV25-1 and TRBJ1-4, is EADIYQTPRYLVIGTGKKITLECSQTMGHDKMYWYQQDPGMELHLIHYSYGVNSTEKGDLSSESTVSRIRTEHFPLTLESARPSHTSQYLCASGGTVREKLFFGSGTQLSVL.

Here the CDR3 reads CASSQDRTTGSIYGYTF. As DNA, the CDR3 is TGTGCCAGCAGCCAAGATAGGACCACAGGGTCCATCTATGGCTACACCTTC. The chain couples TRBV4-2 to TRBJ1-2, with D perhaps matching TRBD1 (6 bases). The CDR3 is 17 residues long. V was shortened by 0 bases and J by 4 bases, with 18 bases between the two germline ends. Germline V gene lookup returns CDR1 LGHNA and CDR2 YNFKEQ.

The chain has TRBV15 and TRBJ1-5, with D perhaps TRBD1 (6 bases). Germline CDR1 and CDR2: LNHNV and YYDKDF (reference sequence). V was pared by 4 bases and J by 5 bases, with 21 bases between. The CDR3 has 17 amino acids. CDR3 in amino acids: CATSTLQRGAHDQPQHF. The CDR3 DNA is TGTGCCACCAGCACCCTACAACGGGGGGCGCACGATCAGCCCCAGCATTTT. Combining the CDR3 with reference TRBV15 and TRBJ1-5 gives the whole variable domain DAMVIQNPRYQVTQFGKPVTLSCSQTLNHNVMYWYQQKSSQAPKLLFHYYDKDFNNEADTPDNFQSRRPNTSFCFLDIRSPGLGDTAMYLCATSTLQRGAHDQPQHFGDGTRLSIL.